The sequence of this T cell receptor (beta chain) was determined in a study of blood T cell repertoires in COVID-19. Across the study: The study drew acute and convalescent COVID-19 samples from the United States, Italy and Spain.

Authors' processing steps: Amplification with reference gene primers provided the estimates of nucleated cell counts. The repertoire was sequenced with immunoSEQ multiplex PCR; TCRdb's copy has only in-frame clones and lacks some. D and trimming were read from the DNA, whereas the V and J calls and clone size are those reported in that table. The sample has about 250,000 clones, approximately 84% seen once. The germline gives CDR1 SGHVS, CDR2 FQNEAQ. This CDR3 has 17 residues. Trimming cost V 3 bases and J 0 bases, with 12 bases left between them. The sample was PBMCs or T cells enriched from blood (not recorded which). This TCR was sampled from a man aged 50 to 60 who had recovered from COVID-19. V is TRBV7-8 and J is TRBJ1-6; perhaps TRBD1 as D (5 bases). CDR3 sequence (DNA): TGTGCCAGCAGCTTGGAAGGGGAAGTCTCCTATAATTCACCCCTCCACTTT. Translating it yields CASSLEGEVSYNSPLHF.